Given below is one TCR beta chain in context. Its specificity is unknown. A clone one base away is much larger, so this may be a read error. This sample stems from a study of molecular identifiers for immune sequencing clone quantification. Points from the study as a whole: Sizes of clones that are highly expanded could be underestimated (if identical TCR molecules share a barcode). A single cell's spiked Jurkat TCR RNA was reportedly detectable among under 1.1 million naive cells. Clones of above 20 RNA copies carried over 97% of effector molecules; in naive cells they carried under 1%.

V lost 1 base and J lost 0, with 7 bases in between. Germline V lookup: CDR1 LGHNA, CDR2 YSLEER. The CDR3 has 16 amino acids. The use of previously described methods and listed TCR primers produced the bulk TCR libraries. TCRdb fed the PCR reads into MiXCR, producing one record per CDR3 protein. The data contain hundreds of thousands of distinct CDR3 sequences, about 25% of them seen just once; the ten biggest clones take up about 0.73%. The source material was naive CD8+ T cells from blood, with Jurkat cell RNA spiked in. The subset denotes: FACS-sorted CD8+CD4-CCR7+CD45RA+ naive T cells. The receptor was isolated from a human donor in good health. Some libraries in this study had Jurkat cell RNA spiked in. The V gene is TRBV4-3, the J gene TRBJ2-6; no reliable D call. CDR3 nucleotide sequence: TGCGCCAGCAGCCAAGGACGGTCCTCTGGGGCCAACGTCCTGACTTTC. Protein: CASSQGRSSGANVLTF.